This paragraph covers one T cell receptor (beta chain) sequence. What it binds is unknown. The sample comes from a study of a mutant IDH1 vaccine in newly diagnosed glioma. Across the study: Radiotherapy, temozolomide, or both had been given previously, and both were given to most.

Libraries were prepared by immunoSEQ multiplex PCR; TCRdb keeps only in-frame clonotypes and omits some of them. The data contain tens of thousands of clones, approximately 86% of them singletons. Documented time point: baseline, week 1 (first vaccination visit). As for treatment: pre-vaccination baseline after standard-of-care therapy. The study enrolled donors with new WHO grade 3 or 4 IDH1-mutant, ATRX-lost astrocytomas. Study-level findings and limits: In approximately 92% of patients, immune responses induced by the vaccine occurred.

The germline V gene encodes CDR1 SGHNT and CDR2 YYREEE (reference sequence). V lost 1 base and J 5 bases, leaving 9 bases between the germline ends. The CDR3 covers 13 residues. This TCR came from a man aged 25 to 40 with glioma. The source material was PBMCs, sampled from a glioma patient treated with radiotherapy, temozolomide or both. The J gene is TRBJ2-5, the V gene TRBV5-4, with D possibly TRBD1 on 6 matching bases. The CDR3 DNA sequence: TGTGCCAGCAGCTTGTGGGGGCACGAGACCCAGTACTTC. Protein product: CASSLWGHETQYF.